This T cell receptor beta chain was sequenced during a study of blood T cell repertoires in COVID-19. Study at large: Acute and convalescent COVID-19 samples came from the United States, Italy and Spain. T cells, B-cell-depleted T cells, or PBMCs provided the cDNA or gDNA that served as material.

V was shortened by 6 bases and J by 4 bases, with 13 bases between the two germline ends. The germline V gene encodes CDR1 SGHTA and CDR2 FQGNSA. The CDR3 sequence is 13 residues long. Comment on this clone: Other nucleotide sequences from this sample produce the same CDR3.

As processed by the authors: Reference gene primer amplification yielded estimated nucleated cell counts. TCRdb's copy holds only in-frame clones and misses some; the assay was immunoSEQ multiplex PCR. V, J and clone size were drawn from that table, and D and trimming were deduced from the DNA. The table shows more than 95,000 clones, with around nine tenths occurring only once. Material for sequencing was peripheral blood. The rearrangement uses TRBV7-2 and TRBJ2-7; tentative D call: TRBD2 (6 bases). This TCR came from a human donor with active COVID-19. The donor label of this sample is uncertain. The CDR3 sequence is CASSLGGIYEQYF. CDR3 bases: TGTGCCAGCAGTCTAGGAGGGATTTACGAGCAGTACTTC.